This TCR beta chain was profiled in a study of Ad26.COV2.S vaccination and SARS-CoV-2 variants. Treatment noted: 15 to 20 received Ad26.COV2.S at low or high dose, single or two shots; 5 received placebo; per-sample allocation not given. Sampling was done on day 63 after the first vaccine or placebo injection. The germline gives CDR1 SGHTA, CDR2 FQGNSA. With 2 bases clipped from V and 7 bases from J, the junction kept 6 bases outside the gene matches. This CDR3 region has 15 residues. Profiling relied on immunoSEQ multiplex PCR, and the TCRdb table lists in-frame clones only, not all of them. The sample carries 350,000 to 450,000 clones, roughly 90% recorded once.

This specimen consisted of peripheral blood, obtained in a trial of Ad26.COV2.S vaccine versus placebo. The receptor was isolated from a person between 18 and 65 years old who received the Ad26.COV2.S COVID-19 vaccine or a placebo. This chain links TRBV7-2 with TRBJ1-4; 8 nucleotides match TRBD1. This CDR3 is CASSLSRQGFEKLFF. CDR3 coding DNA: TGTGCCAGCAGCTTAAGCCGACAGGGGTTTGAAAAACTGTTTTTT.